This is a list of T cell receptor beta chains from one sample in a study of beta chain features in type 1 diabetes. TCRdb's table, derived via immunoSEQ multiplex PCR, lists solely in-frame clones and lacks some. The table records hundreds of thousands of clones, about 12% of them present only once. Sequenced sample: naive CD4+ T cells from blood. Source of these receptors: a woman between 18 and 30 years old with type 1 diabetes. Both conserved end residues are part of each CDR3. The order of the fields is clone size, V gene, J gene, D gene, CDR3 DNA, CDR3 protein. A D gene is named only where the DNA matches it firmly. Only some rows state a clone size, as once, few, many or a class for expanded clones.

clone size: -
V gene: TRBV12-5
J gene: TRBJ1-5
D gene: -
CDR3 DNA: TGTGCTAGTGGTTCGCTGCTGGACACTCAGGGGCAGCCCCAGCATTTT
CDR3 protein: CASGSLLDTQGQPQHF

clone size: -
V gene: TRBV7-9
J gene: TRBJ2-1
D gene: TRBD2
CDR3 DNA: TGTGCCAGCAGCTTCGGAGCGGGGATATCACCGTTCCAGAACAATGAGCAGTTCTTC
CDR3 protein: CASSFGAGISPFQNNEQFF

clone size: few
V gene: TRBV19
J gene: TRBJ2-1
D gene: TRBD2
CDR3 DNA: TGTGCCAGTAGTGTTTCCGGCGGGAGGGTATACAATGAGCAGTTCTTC
CDR3 protein: CASSVSGGRVYNEQFF

clone size: -
V gene: TRBV7-2
J gene: TRBJ2-1
D gene: -
CDR3 DNA: TGTGCCAGCAGCTTACTGGGACTTTGGAGCTCCTACAATGAGCAGTTCTTC
CDR3 protein: CASSLLGLWSSYNEQFF

clone size: few
V gene: TRBV9
J gene: TRBJ2-5
D gene: -
CDR3 DNA: TGTGCCAGCAGCCCACAGGATTACCAAGAGACCCAGTACTTC
CDR3 protein: CASSPQDYQETQYF

clone size: -
V gene: TRBV6-6
J gene: TRBJ2-4
D gene: -
CDR3 DNA: TGTGCCAGCAGTTACCAGGGTAATGGCAAAAACATTCAGTACTTC
CDR3 protein: CASSYQGNGKNIQYF

clone size: -
V gene: TRBV15
J gene: TRBJ1-4
D gene: -
CDR3 DNA: TGTGCCACCAGCAGACCCCCGTGGACATCAACTAATGAAAAACTGTTTTTT
CDR3 protein: CATSRPPWTSTNEKLFF

clone size: few
V gene: TRBV5-4
J gene: TRBJ2-2
D gene: TRBD1
CDR3 DNA: TGTGCCAGCAGCGCGACAGGGCCCGGGGAGCTGTTTTTT
CDR3 protein: CASSATGPGELFF

clone size: few
V gene: TRBV28
J gene: TRBJ2-7
D gene: -
CDR3 DNA: TGTGCCAGCAGTCTCCCCACTAGTTTTTACGCCTACGAGCAGTACTTC
CDR3 protein: CASSLPTSFYAYEQYF

clone size: -
V gene: TRBV15
J gene: TRBJ2-7
D gene: TRBD1
CDR3 DNA: TGTGCCACCAGCAGGGAACCCTGGACAGGGAACGAGCAGTACTTC
CDR3 protein: CATSREPWTGNEQYF

clone size: few
V gene: TRBV28
J gene: TRBJ2-5
D gene: -
CDR3 DNA: TGTGCCAGCAGTTTACCCGGAAGAGGTGGAGAGACCCAGTACTTC
CDR3 protein: CASSLPGRGGETQYF

clone size: -
V gene: TRBV15
J gene: TRBJ1-5
D gene: -
CDR3 DNA: TGTGCCACCAGCAGAGATCGGCAGCCCCAGCATTTT
CDR3 protein: CATSRDRQPQHF

clone size: -
V gene: TRBV27
J gene: TRBJ1-2
D gene: TRBD1
CDR3 DNA: TGTGCCAGCAGTCCCCGGGACAGCCCCTTAGCTAACTATGGCTACACCTTC
CDR3 protein: CASSPRDSPLANYGYTF

clone size: few
V gene: TRBV19
J gene: TRBJ2-1
D gene: TRBD2
CDR3 DNA: TGTGCCAGTATGCCCGGACTAGCGGTCTACAATGAGCAGTTCTTC
CDR3 protein: CASMPGLAVYNEQFF

clone size: few
V gene: TRBV2
J gene: TRBJ1-4
D gene: TRBD1
CDR3 DNA: TGTGCCAGCAGTGAGGACAGGAAGGAGGAAAAACTGTTTTTT
CDR3 protein: CASSEDRKEEKLFF

clone size: few
V gene: TRBV4-3
J gene: TRBJ2-5
D gene: -
CDR3 DNA: TGCGCCAGCAGCCCGGGGATACGAGAGACCCAGTACTTC
CDR3 protein: CASSPGIRETQYF

clone size: -
V gene: TRBV5-1
J gene: TRBJ2-3
D gene: TRBD2
CDR3 DNA: TGCGCCAGCAGCTTGCGGCTAGCGGGGTCCACAGATACGCAGTATTTT
CDR3 protein: CASSLRLAGSTDTQYF

clone size: -
V gene: TRBV9
J gene: TRBJ2-3
D gene: TRBD2
CDR3 DNA: TGTGCCAGCAGCCCCCGGACTAGCGGGAGGCCAGATACGCAGTATTTT
CDR3 protein: CASSPRTSGRPDTQYF

clone size: few
V gene: TRBV5-1
J gene: TRBJ2-7
D gene: -
CDR3 DNA: TGCGCCAGCAGCTTTGACACCCCCTACGAGCAGTACTTC
CDR3 protein: CASSFDTPYEQYF

clone size: -
V gene: TRBV6-5
J gene: TRBJ2-7
D gene: -
CDR3 DNA: TGTGCCAGCAGTTACTCCGGAGGGTCACCCTACGAGCAGTACTTC
CDR3 protein: CASSYSGGSPYEQYF

clone size: few
V gene: TRBV5-5
J gene: TRBJ2-7
D gene: -
CDR3 DNA: TGTGCCAGCAGCACAACAGGGTACGAGCAGTACTTC
CDR3 protein: CASSTTGYEQYF

clone size: -
V gene: TRBV14
J gene: TRBJ2-6
D gene: -
CDR3 DNA: TGTGCCAGCAGCCATAATTCTGGGGCCAACGTCCTGACTTTC
CDR3 protein: CASSHNSGANVLTF

clone size: -
V gene: TRBV4-1
J gene: TRBJ1-5
D gene: -
CDR3 DNA: TGCGCCAGCAGCCAAGTCCCACGGTATAGCAATCAGCCCCAGCATTTT
CDR3 protein: CASSQVPRYSNQPQHF

clone size: few
V gene: TRBV15
J gene: TRBJ2-6
D gene: TRBD1
CDR3 DNA: TGTGCCACCAGCAGGACAGGGTCTGGGGCCAACGTCCTGACTTTC
CDR3 protein: CATSRTGSGANVLTF

clone size: -
V gene: TRBV25-1
J gene: TRBJ2-7
D gene: TRBD1
CDR3 DNA: TGTGCCAGCAGTGACCCCGGGACAGCGAAAGAGCAGTACTTC
CDR3 protein: CASSDPGTAKEQYF

clone size: -
V gene: TRBV30
J gene: TRBJ2-7
D gene: -
CDR3 DNA: TGTGCCTGGAGTGTTGGCCCACAAAGCTCCTACGAGCAGTACTTC
CDR3 protein: CAWSVGPQSSYEQYF